These 26 T cell receptor beta chains originate from one sample sequenced in a study of cytomegalovirus exposure and HLA in healthy donors. PCR primers comprised 60 Vbeta and 13 Jbeta primers. Data came from immunoSEQ multiplex PCR; TCRdb stores just in-frame clones and leaves some out. This repertoire shows more than 150,000 clones, approximately 88% found once; its top ten account for 1.5% to 1.7%. Input material: PBMCs. The origin of the receptors is a woman under 30 in good health and CMV-seronegative.

The J gene is TRBJ2-7, the V gene TRBV29-1; the D is unclear. Trimming removed 0 bases from V and 3 bases from J, with 6 bases in between. Germline V gene lookup returns CDR1 SQVTM and CDR2 ANQGSEA. The CDR3 runs 12 residues. DNA of the CDR3: TGCAGCGTTGAAGAATCCAGCTACGAGCAGTACTTC. Translated, it gives CSVEESSYEQYF.

The chain has TRBV5-1 and TRBJ1-6, with D possibly being TRBD1 (5 bases). The CDR3 totals 15 residues. V gave up 4 bases and J gave up 6 bases, with 14 bases separating them. Germline V lookup: CDR1 SGHRS, CDR2 YFSETQ. The CDR3: CASSLSAGFNSPLHF. In DNA form, the CDR3 reads TGCGCCAGCAGCCTGTCGGCAGGGTTTAATTCACCCCTCCACTTT. The full variable domain, completed using reference TRBV5-1 and TRBJ1-6, is KAGVTQTPRYLIKTRGQQVTLSCSPISGHRSVSWYQQTPGQGLQFLFEYFSETQRNKGNFPGRFSGRQFSNSRSEMNVSTLELGDSALYLCASSLSAGFNSPLHFGNGTRLTVT.

V usage is TRBV29-1 and J usage is TRBJ2-7, with a tentative D call TRBD1 (5 bases). CDR1 and CDR2 from the germline V gene are SQVTM and ANQGSEA. The ends were cut back, 6 bases at V and 3 bases at J, with 12 bases in the middle. The CDR3 runs 12 residues. In DNA, the CDR3 is TGCAGCGTGTCCCCCCAGGGCTACGAGCAGTACTTC. Protein product: CSVSPQGYEQYF.

Concerning this clone: Other DNA sequences in the same sample also yield this CDR3. This rearrangement joins TRBV18 to TRBJ2-6, with D possibly TRBD1 on 5 matching bases. CDR1 is KGHSH and CDR2 is LQKENI in the germline V gene. The CDR3 runs 16 residues. Deletions cut 3 bases from V and 2 bases from J, with 11 bases between. The CDR3: CASSPKQGAGANVLTF. In DNA, the CDR3 is TGTGCCAGCTCACCCAAGCAAGGGGCTGGGGCCAACGTCCTGACTTTC.

The chain recombines TRBV7-9 with TRBJ1-2; tentatively, D is TRBD1 (6 bases). Germline CDR1 reads SEHNR; CDR2 reads FQNEAQ (reference sequence). Trimming took 6 bases from V and 0 from J, leaving 14 bases between them. This CDR3 contains 15 residues. For the CDR3, the DNA is TGTGCCAGCAGGGCCGGGACAACGCCTAACTATGGCTACACCTTC. Translation: CASRAGTTPNYGYTF. The full variable domain, its missing parts supplied by reference TRBV7-9 and TRBJ1-2, is DTGVSQNPRHKITKRGQNVTFRCDPISEHNRLYWYRQTLGQGPEFLTYFQNEAQLEKSRLLSDRFSAERPKGSFSTLEIQRTEQGDSAMYLCASRAGTTPNYGYTFGSGTRLTVV.

This sequence joins TRBV2 and TRBJ1-4; 7 bases agree with TRBD1. In germline, CDR1 is SNHLY, CDR2 FYNNEI. CDR3 size: 16 residues. Trimming cost V 4 bases and J 0 bases; bases outside gene matches: 5. The DNA of the CDR3 is TGTGCCAGCAGTGTCGGGGGACAGCCAACTAATGAAAAACTGTTTTTT. This gives the protein CASSVGGQPTNEKLFF.

J is TRBJ2-5 and V is TRBV30; the match to TRBD2 covers 15 bases. This CDR3 is built from 16 residues. Germline assignment: CDR1 GTSNPN and CDR2 SVGIG (reference sequence). V gave up 2 bases and J gave up 4 bases; unmatched junction bases: 5. DNA for the CDR3: TGTGCCTGGAGTCGGGGACTAGCGGGGGGCAGAGAGACCCAGTACTTC. It is translated as CAWSRGLAGGRETQYF. Combining the CDR3 with reference TRBV30 and TRBJ2-5 gives the whole variable domain SQTIHQWPATLVQPVGSPLSLECTVEGTSNPNLYWYRQAAGRGLQLLFYSVGIGQISSEVPQNLSASRPQDRQFILSSKKLLLSDSGFYLCAWSRGLAGGRETQYFGPGTRLLVL.

The chain joins TRBV11-2 to TRBJ2-1; perhaps TRBD2 as D (7 bases). The length of the CDR3 is 13 residues. With 7 bases removed from V and 12 bases from J, the gap between germline ends came to 19 bases. Germline V gene lookup returns CDR1 SGHAT and CDR2 FQNNGV. CDR3 protein: CASTLGGQRGQFF. CDR3 DNA: TGTGCCAGCACGCTGGGGGGGCAAAGAGGGCAGTTCTTC.

The V call is TRBV21-1, the J call TRBJ2-4; the D call of TRBD1 is as the table states it, not checked on the DNA. TRBV21-1 is a listed pseudogene. This CDR3 has 15 amino acids. The CDR3 here is CASSMPPDLENSQYF. The CDR3 DNA sequence: TGTGCCAGCAGCATGCCGCCGGATCTCGAAAACAGTCAGTACTTC.

The chain is built from TRBV15 and TRBJ2-7; D possibly corresponds to TRBD1 (6 bases). Trimming pared 0 bases from V and 2 bases from J, leaving 11 bases between. CDR3 length: 15 residues. Germline CDR1 is LNHNV and CDR2 is YYDKDF (reference sequence). For the CDR3, the DNA is TGTGCCACCAGCAGAGAGCGACAGGCGACCTACGAGCAGTACTTC. Amino acids: CATSRERQATYEQYF.

This clone has a handful of counts. J is TRBJ2-7 and V is TRBV6-5; TRBD1 matches 11 bases. The V gene's germline CDR1 is MNHEY and CDR2 SVGAGI. V dropped 7 bases and J dropped 7; count of bases not matched to a gene: 12. The CDR3 runs to 15 residues. CDR3 sequence reads: CASITTPDRGREQYF. In nucleotides, the CDR3 is TGTGCCAGCATTACCACCCCGGACAGGGGGCGGGAGCAGTACTTC.

Worth noting for this clone: Different DNA sequences within this sample yield the same CDR3. The chain has TRBV5-1 and TRBJ2-1; no reliable D call. The CDR3 runs to 13 residues. Trimming cost V 0 bases and J 3 bases, with 4 bases left between them. CDR1 and CDR2 (germline): SGHRS, YFSETQ. In DNA form, the CDR3 reads TGCGCCAGCAGCTTGGTCAGCTACAATGAGCAGTTCTTC. Protein sequence: CASSLVSYNEQFF.

This chain joins TRBV19 and TRBJ1-1, with 10 bases lining up with TRBD1. This CDR3 is built from 14 residues. Looked up from germline, CDR1 is LNHDA and CDR2 is SQIVND (reference sequence). J gave up 5 bases and V 3 bases, and 3 bases lay outside the gene matches. The CDR3, as DNA: TGTGCCAGTAGTATGGGACAGGGGCAGACTGAAGCTTTCTTT. This codes for CASSMGQGQTEAFF.

V is TRBV6-5 and J is TRBJ1-6; 9 nucleotides match TRBD1. Germline-derived CDR1 and CDR2 are MNHEY and SVGAGI. The V segment lost 2 bases and the J segment 10 bases; nucleotides outside the gene matches: 6. The CDR3 contains 15 residues. CDR3 sequence: CASSYTRTGVSPLHF. The CDR3 nucleotides read TGTGCCAGCAGTTACACAAGGACAGGGGTCTCACCCCTCCACTTT.

A note on this clone: Mismatch with germline at one junction end may stem from a read error. This rearrangement joins TRBV7-9 to TRBJ2-3; D is possibly TRBD1 (5 bases). CDR1 and CDR2 (germline): SEHNR, FQNEAQ (reference sequence). This CDR3 has 16 residues. The chain's CDR3 is CSSRLSKGKGADTQYF. CDR3 sequence (DNA): TGTTCCAGCCGCCTTAGTAAGGGGAAAGGGGCAGATACGCAGTATTTT.

CDR3 protein: CASSYSNSGSYEQYF. DNA of the CDR3: TGTGCCAGCAGTTACTCGAACTCGGGATCCTACGAGCAGTACTTC. V is TRBV6-5 and J is TRBJ2-7; the D gene is possibly TRBD2 (5 bases). Deletions cut 0 bases from V and 1 base from J, with 10 bases between. CDR3 size: 15 residues. The germline V gene encodes CDR1 MNHEY and CDR2 SVGAGI.

This clone is medium-sized (0.01 to 0.1%) by share. This chain connects TRBV2 to TRBJ2-7; possibly TRBD1 for D (5 bases). Germline values: CDR1 SNHLY, CDR2 FYNNEI. The CDR3 sequence is 16 residues long. V lost 6 bases to trimming and J lost 3 bases, with 21 bases between them. The CDR3 sequence: CASRTETGLKFYEQYF. The DNA of the CDR3 is TGTGCCAGCAGGACAGAGACCGGGCTTAAATTCTACGAGCAGTACTTC.

The rearrangement joins TRBV6-5 to TRBJ1-3; TRBD1 agrees at 7 bases. CDR1 is MNHEY and CDR2 is SVGAGI in the germline V gene. This CDR3 contains 15 residues. V gave up 6 bases and J gave up 0 bases; unmatched junction bases: 5. CDR3 protein: CASRDRPISGNTIYF. CDR3 nucleotide sequence: TGTGCCAGCAGGGACAGGCCCATCTCTGGAAACACCATATATTTT.

This sequence joins TRBV10-1 and TRBJ1-2; maybe TRBD1 (5 bases). The germline CDR1 and CDR2 sequences are WNHNN and SYGVQD (reference sequence). This CDR3 has 12 amino acids. V lost 5 bases and J 6 bases, leaving 10 bases between the germline ends. In DNA, the CDR3 is TGCGCCAGCAGTACCGGACAAGATGGCTACACCTTC. This codes for CASSTGQDGYTF.

The gene calls are TRBV11-2 and TRBJ1-3, with 9 bases matching TRBD1. The CDR3 length is 15 residues. Germline V CDR1 and CDR2: SGHAT, FQNNGV. V trimming: 5 bases; J trimming: 8 bases; junction bases outside the gene matches: 10. The CDR3: CASSQYRGRADTIYF. CDR3 nucleotides: TGTGCCAGCAGCCAATACAGGGGGCGCGCGGACACCATATATTTT.

The V and J genes are TRBV5-1 and TRBJ1-2; TRBD1 agrees at 12 bases. Trimming at V came to 4 bases and at J to 2 bases, leaving 12 bases not matched to a gene. The CDR3 runs to 18 residues. Germline-derived CDR1 and CDR2 are SGHRS and YFSETQ. This chain's CDR3 is CASSPYRDRGHRNYGYTF. CDR3 sequence (DNA): TGCGCCAGCAGCCCGTACCGGGACAGGGGGCATCGGAACTATGGCTACACCTTC.

The chain uses TRBV18 and TRBJ1-2; 10 nucleotides match TRBD1. CDR1 is KGHSH and CDR2 is LQKENI in the germline V gene. After removal of 3 bases from V and 2 bases from J, the junction contained 12 bases not matched to a gene. This CDR3 region has 18 residues. CDR3 sequence (DNA): TGTGCCAGCTCACCTGTTACAGGACAGGGGGTTGGAAACTATGGCTACACCTTC. Translating it yields CASSPVTGQGVGNYGYTF.

The chain has TRBV30 and TRBJ1-2, with D uncertain. The CDR3 totals 13 residues. CDR1 GTSNPN and CDR2 SVGIG come from the germline V gene (reference sequence). The ends were cut back, 7 bases at V and 6 bases at J, with 18 bases in the middle. CDR3 amino acids: CASLWFLAHGYTF. In DNA form, the CDR3 reads TGTGCCTCCCTATGGTTCCTTGCGCATGGCTACACCTTC.

This clone was detected once. J is TRBJ1-1 and V is TRBV28; unclear D gene. The germline V gene has CDR1 MDHEN and CDR2 SYDVKM. The ends were cut back, 6 bases at V and 3 bases at J, with 11 bases in the middle. CDR3 size: 13 residues. The CDR3 bases are TGTGCCAGCAGAAAAGTCGGGGACACTGAAGCTTTCTTT. This codes for CASRKVGDTEAFF.

The V and J genes are TRBV6-1 and TRBJ2-7; 7 nucleotides align to TRBD1. Germline trimming cut 6 bases from V and 2 bases from J; bases unmatched to any gene: 7. Germline-derived CDR1 and CDR2 are MNHNS and SASEGT. This CDR3 has 14 amino acids. The CDR3 spells CASRSRDSTYEQYF. Here the CDR3 DNA reads TGTGCCAGCAGGTCCCGGGACAGCACCTACGAGCAGTACTTC.

This clone was observed a few times. The CDR3 here is CASTPYSSGGYNEQFF. CDR3 in DNA: TGTGCCAGCACCCCGTACTCTAGCGGGGGTTACAATGAGCAGTTCTTC. V usage is TRBV9 and J usage is TRBJ2-1, with 10 positions matching TRBD2. Germline lookup yields CDR1 SGDLS and CDR2 YYNGEE. The ends lost 6 bases at V and 4 bases at J; junction bases unmatched: 10. This CDR3 is built from 16 residues.